This T cell receptor beta chain came from a study of metastatic and nonmetastatic thyroid tumors. Study at large: Where malignant and benign thyroid patients were concerned, repertoires were compared across blood and tumor or nodule tissue.

Patients had received no treatment of any kind before thyroid surgery. The study's findings and limits: Across blood and tumor, TCR beta diversity in malignant thyroid tumors was reportedly significantly higher than in benign nodules.

This CDR3 spans 14 amino acids. The ends were cut back, 6 bases at V and 13 bases at J, with 19 bases in the middle. Germline V gene sequence: CDR1 MNHEY, CDR2 SVGAGI. Notes on this clone: Its antigen is still unknown.

Per the original methods: The study built a papillary thyroid cancer distant-metastasis classifier from CDR3 differences across clinicopathological groups. Via MiXCR, TCRdb re-called the PCR reads. The V and J calls and clone size come from TCRdb's table, not from the authors' own analysis. The sample carries 7,000 to 9,500 clones, less than 30% recorded once. The genes are TRBV6-5 and TRBJ1-6, with D unclear. The sequencing sample was made of tumor tissue. The receptor's source is a female donor with papillary thyroid cancer or a benign thyroid nodule (not recorded which). Some clones in this sample may be carry-over from other donors' samples. CDR3 coding DNA: TGTGCCAGCAGGTACGAAGTAAGAAGGTCCCCCCTCCACTTT. Protein product: CASRYEVRRSPLHF.